This TCR beta chain is from a study of blood T cell repertoires in COVID-19. Using immunoSEQ multiplex PCR, the repertoire was profiled, and TCRdb retains in-frame clones only, with some absent. The sample includes about 150,000 clones, about 80% of them seen just once. Trimming took 2 bases from V and 4 from J, leaving 12 bases between them. Per germline, CDR1 SGHVS and CDR2 FNYEAQ. This CDR3 spans 15 amino acids. The receptor was derived from a woman aged 55 to 70 with acute or convalescent COVID-19. The rearrangement links TRBV7-6 to TRBJ1-5; a weak D match, TRBD1 (5 bases). The sequencing sample was made of peripheral blood. CDR3 DNA: TGTGCCAGCAGCTTACAATCAGGGTTAAATCAGCCCCAGCATTTT. This codes for CASSLQSGLNQPQHF. The complete variable domain, with remaining parts taken from reference TRBV7-6 and TRBJ1-5, reads GAGVSQSPRYKVTKRGQDVALRCDPISGHVSLYWYRQALGQGPEFLTYFNYEAQQDKSGLPNDRFSAERPEGSISTLTIQRTEQRDSAMYRCASSLQSGLNQPQHFGDGTRLSIL.